Listed below are T cell receptor beta chains from one sample, sequenced in a study of OX40 agonist ivuxolimab in advanced cancers. Clones were read by immunoSEQ multiplex PCR, and TCRdb kept only the in-frame ones, dropping some. The table includes about 53,000 clones, 84% detected once. This sample comprised CD4+ or CD8+ T cells sorted from blood, obtained in a trial of the OX40 agonist ivuxolimab. The receptors stem from an adult with an advanced solid tumor such as melanoma, head and neck, liver or kidney cancer. CDR3s include the opening cysteine and the closing phenylalanine or tryptophan. The D gene is left open where the match is weak. The size entry is marked missing in some rows and otherwise reads once, few, many or a size class.

V gene	J gene	D gene	clone size	CDR3 DNA	CDR3 protein
TRBV2	TRBJ1-3	-	-	TGTGCCAGCAGAGAGGGACGGATAGCTAGCCTGGAAAACACCATATATTTT	CASREGRIASLENTIYF
TRBV6-1	TRBJ1-2	TRBD1	-	TGTGCCAGCAGTGTAGACAGGGACTATGGCTACACCTTC	CASSVDRDYGYTF
TRBV6-6	TRBJ1-5	-	few	TGTGCCAGCAGTAGCGGGGAGCAGCCCCAGCATTTT	CASSSGEQPQHF
TRBV10-3	TRBJ1-5	TRBD1	-	TGTGCCATCAGTGTCGGGGGACAGGGGCAGCCCCAGCATTTT	CAISVGGQGQPQHF
TRBV19	TRBJ2-7	-	medium-sized	TGTGCCAGTAGCGAAATACAGGGAGGGGAGTACGAGCAGTACTTC	CASSEIQGGEYEQYF
TRBV21-1	TRBJ2-3	-	-	TGTGCCAGCAGCAAAGTGTGGGTAGATACGCAGTATTTT	CASSKVWVDTQYF
TRBV6-1	TRBJ2-7	-	-	TGTGCCAGCAGGTCCGACGGGGCAACCTACGAGCAGTACTTC	CASRSDGATYEQYF
TRBV11-2	TRBJ2-7	-	-	TGTGCCAGCAGCCTAACCGCGGGACAGCCTAGCTCCTACGAGCAGTACTTC	CASSLTAGQPSSYEQYF
TRBV5-4	TRBJ1-2	-	-	TGTGCCAGCAGCTTACAGGGAATTAGTGGCTACACCTTC	CASSLQGISGYTF
TRBV10-2	TRBJ1-1	-	-	TGCGCCAGCAGTGACAGAGGTATCACTGAAGCTTTCTTT	CASSDRGITEAFF
TRBV20-1	TRBJ2-7	-	once	TGCAGTGCTCCCGCCTCCTACGAGCAGTACTTC	CSAPASYEQYF
TRBV25-1	TRBJ1-2	TRBD1	few	TGTGCCAGCAGTGAATCCTCTACAGGGGTTATCTATGGCTACACCTTC	CASSESSTGVIYGYTF
TRBV5-1	TRBJ2-1	TRBD2	once	TGCGCCAGCAGCTTGGTTTTGGGGACTAGGGGCTCCAATGAGCAGTTCTTC	CASSLVLGTRGSNEQFF
TRBV18	TRBJ2-7	-	once	TGTGCCAGCTCACCAGGACAGTCGATCTCCTACGAGCAGTACTTC	CASSPGQSISYEQYF
TRBV27	TRBJ2-7	-	-	TGTGCCAGCAGTTTGTTTGGACTAAGAGGGAGCCCACCCTACGAGCAGTACTTC	CASSLFGLRGSPPYEQYF
TRBV5-6	TRBJ1-3	-	-	TGTGCCAGCAGCCTGGACAGCGGAGTTGGAAACACCATATATTTT	CASSLDSGVGNTIYF
TRBV11-3	TRBJ2-3	TRBD2	-	TGTGCCAGCAGGACTAGCGTAGACCCAGATACGCAGTATTTT	CASRTSVDPDTQYF
TRBV15	TRBJ1-2	TRBD1	-	TGTGCCACCAGCAGAGATATGGGGACAGGAGGGGGCTACACCTTC	CATSRDMGTGGGYTF
TRBV27	TRBJ2-7	-	once	TGTGCCAGCAGTTCCCCCGCGGGCAGGGGTGGGAACGAGCAGTACTTC	CASSSPAGRGGNEQYF
TRBV11-2	TRBJ2-1	TRBD2	-	TGTGCCAGCAGCTCTCGAACGGTAGCGGGGGGAGGCTACAATGAGCAGTTCTTC	CASSSRTVAGGGYNEQFF
TRBV18	TRBJ1-4	-	-	TGTGCCAGCTCACGAGGGGCTCGTGAAAAACTGTTTTTT	CASSRGAREKLFF
TRBV14	TRBJ2-5	-	-	TGTGCCAGCAGCAATTATAGAGAGACCCAGTACTTC	CASSNYRETQYF
TRBV6-6	TRBJ2-7	-	-	TGTGCCAGCAGTTCCACCGACAGGAACTACGAGCAGTACTTC	CASSSTDRNYEQYF
TRBV4-2	TRBJ2-3	-	few	TGTGCCAGCAGCATACCTAGCAGAACAGATACGCAGTATTTT	CASSIPSRTDTQYF
TRBV2	TRBJ2-2	TRBD1	-	TGTGCCAGCAGAAGAAGGGGACAGACGAACACCGGGGAGCTGTTTTTT	CASRRRGQTNTGELFF
TRBV27	TRBJ2-2	TRBD2	-	TGTGCCAGCAGTCTTTGGACTAGCGACGTAATGTTTTTT	CASSLWTSDVMFF
TRBV6-5	TRBJ1-2	-	-	TGTGCCACCTTTTTACGGGAGTCTGGCTACACCTTC	CATFLRESGYTF
TRBV2	TRBJ1-3	-	-	TGTGCCAGCAGTGAAGGGCAGGGGACTGGAAACACCATATATTTT	CASSEGQGTGNTIYF
TRBV19	TRBJ2-7	-	few	TGTGCCAGTAGTCACGCCTACGAGCAGTACTTC	CASSHAYEQYF
TRBV7-2	TRBJ2-7	TRBD1	few	TGTGCCAGCAGCGTCAACACAGGGGTAGGCTACGAGCAGTACTTC	CASSVNTGVGYEQYF
TRBV14	TRBJ2-3	-	-	TGTGCCAGCAGCCCTCTCCTTAGAATGGACACAGATACGCAGTATTTT	CASSPLLRMDTDTQYF
TRBV11-2	TRBJ2-1	TRBD1	-	TGTGCCAGCAGCCGAACGGGACAGCGCTCCTACAATGAGCAGTTCTTC	CASSRTGQRSYNEQFF
TRBV27	TRBJ1-3	-	-	TGTGCCAGCAGGACAGGTCTCTCTGGAAACACCATATATTTT	CASRTGLSGNTIYF
TRBV5-6	TRBJ1-4	-	-	TGTGCCAGCAGTCAATCCGGGCCAACTAATGAAAAACTGTTTTTT	CASSQSGPTNEKLFF
TRBV4-2	TRBJ1-1	TRBD1	few	TGTGCCAGCAGCTTACGGGCAGGGGGCACTGAAGCTTTCTTT	CASSLRAGGTEAFF
TRBV19	TRBJ1-1	TRBD1	once	TGTGCCAGTAGTCCAAGACAGGGACTAGTGACTGAAGCTTTCTTT	CASSPRQGLVTEAFF
TRBV28	TRBJ2-3	TRBD2	few	TGTGCCATCCAGCAAGCGGGGAGCACAGATACGCAGTATTTT	CAIQQAGSTDTQYF
TRBV19	TRBJ2-3	-	-	TGTGCCAGTACCCCCCCGCAGGGCTTTACGCAGTATTTT	CASTPPQGFTQYF
TRBV18	TRBJ1-1	-	-	TGTGCCAGCTCACCGGTGGGGCGGACCACTGAAGCTTTCTTT	CASSPVGRTTEAFF
TRBV7-6	TRBJ2-3	-	few	TGTGCCAGCAGCTTAGATCAGGGGCAAGATACGCAGTATTTT	CASSLDQGQDTQYF
TRBV19	TRBJ1-2	TRBD1	once	TGTGCCAGTAGTACTGACAGGGTGTTGGTCTATGGCTACACCTTC	CASSTDRVLVYGYTF
TRBV10-2	TRBJ2-5	-	-	TGCGCCAGCAGCCCCCTAGGGCAAGAGACCCAGTACTTC	CASSPLGQETQYF
TRBV5-6	TRBJ2-5	-	-	TGTGCCAGCAGCTTGTTAGTGGGGGTCGAAGAGACCCAGTACTTC	CASSLLVGVEETQYF
TRBV7-6	TRBJ2-5	TRBD2	-	TGTGCCAGCAGCTTATTAGGTGCTAGCGGGTTGGAGACCCAGTACTTC	CASSLLGASGLETQYF
TRBV6-6	TRBJ2-7	-	-	TGTGCCAGCAGTTACTACATAAGCTACGAGCAGTACTTC	CASSYYISYEQYF
TRBV2	TRBJ2-7	-	once	TGTGCCAGCAGTGAAAGTCCAGATACCTACGAGCAGTACTTC	CASSESPDTYEQYF
TRBV5-1	TRBJ2-2	-	-	TGCGCCAGCAGCTTGGCCCTGACGGGGACCGGGGAGCTGTTTTTT	CASSLALTGTGELFF
TRBV28	TRBJ1-1	-	-	TGTGCCAGCACTCCTATTCTGAACACTGAAGCTTTCTTT	CASTPILNTEAFF
TRBV27	TRBJ2-5	-	-	TGTGCCAGCAGTTTAAAGTATCCCAACCAAGAGACCCAGTACTTC	CASSLKYPNQETQYF
TRBV11-2	TRBJ2-3	TRBD2	-	TGTGCCAGCAGCTTAGGATCTAGCGGATATACGCAGTATTTT	CASSLGSSGYTQYF
TRBV7-3	TRBJ2-2	-	-	TGTGCCAGCAGCTTAACGTCCCGGGGGACGACCGGGGAGCTGTTTTTT	CASSLTSRGTTGELFF
TRBV28	TRBJ2-3	TRBD2	-	TGTGCCAGCAGTCCTGGACTAGCGGGAGGGCCCGATACGCAGTATTTT	CASSPGLAGGPDTQYF
TRBV7-7	TRBJ2-6	-	-	TGTGCCAGCAGCCGCGGGACTCAAAGCTCTGGGGCCAACGTCCTGACTTTC	CASSRGTQSSGANVLTF
TRBV7-6	TRBJ1-3	-	medium-sized	TGTGCCAGCAGCTTAGTTGCAGGGCCAGGAAACACCATATATTTT	CASSLVAGPGNTIYF